The 32 T cell receptor beta chains below all came from one sample that was sequenced in a study of blood T cell repertoires in COVID-19. This table comes from immunoSEQ multiplex PCR, and its TCRdb copy is limited to in-frame clones, with some not included. Altogether around 140,000 clones are present, approximately 87% being singletons, with the ten largest covering 8.6%. Material for sequencing was peripheral blood. These receptors all come from a woman in her forties or fifties with active or convalescent COVID-19.

The J gene is TRBJ1-2, the V gene TRBV5-4, with D possibly matching TRBD1 (6 bases). The V and J ends lost 3 bases and 4 bases respectively, with 22 bases between them. CDR1 is SGHNT, CDR2 YYREEE, per germline (reference sequence). The CDR3 loop spans 17 amino acids. The CDR3 sequence is CASSSLPPDSRGYGYTF. DNA of the CDR3: TGTGCCAGCAGCTCGCTACCCCCGGACAGCCGTGGCTATGGCTACACCTTC.

The chain has TRBV7-2 and TRBJ2-3, with a weak D call TRBD2 (6 bases). Between the trimmed V and J ends, which lost 5 bases and 1 base, there was a span of 10 bases. The CDR3 totals 14 residues. Per germline, CDR1 SGHTA and CDR2 FQGNSA. CDR3 sequence (DNA): TGTGCCAGCAGCCGGGCTAGCGGCACAGATACGCAGTATTTT. This sequence encodes CASSRASGTDTQYF.

V gene TRBV5-5 combines with J gene TRBJ2-6; D gene ambiguous. Trimming shortened V by 0 bases and J by 1 base, and 5 bases separated the two germline ends. CDR3 length: 15 amino acids. The germline CDR1 and CDR2 sequences are SGHKS and YYEKEE (reference sequence). CDR3 in DNA: TGTGCCAGCAGCTTGGTAGCTTCTGGGGCCAACGTCCTGACTTTC. It codes for CASSLVASGANVLTF.

The CDR3, as DNA: TGTGCCAGCAGCTCTTCTTCGGGGGCTGAAGCTTTCTTT. As protein: CASSSSSGAEAFF. J is TRBJ1-1 and V is TRBV7-2, with a weak D call TRBD1 (5 bases). V was clipped by 4 bases and J by 6 bases, with 12 bases between them. The CDR3 spans 13 residues. The germline V gene encodes CDR1 SGHTA and CDR2 FQGNSA.

V and J are TRBV10-3 and TRBJ1-5; D uncertain. CDR1 is ENHRY, CDR2 SYGVKD, per germline. The CDR3 has 14 residues. Trimming stripped 2 bases from V and 0 bases from J, with 5 bases between. This chain's CDR3 is CAISEVHSNQPQHF. For the CDR3, the DNA is TGTGCCATCAGTGAGGTACATAGCAATCAGCCCCAGCATTTT.

This chain links TRBV3-1 (or the pseudogene TRBV3-2) with TRBJ1-6; D is perhaps TRBD1 (6 bases). With 4 bases removed from V and 7 bases from J, the gap between germline ends came to 11 bases. Germline lookup yields CDR1 LGHDT and CDR2 YNNKEL (reference sequence). CDR3 length: 14 amino acids. The CDR3 nucleotides are TGTGCCAGCAGCCGGACAGAGGAAAATTCACCCCTCCACTTT. Residues: CASSRTEENSPLHF.

The chain carries TRBV7-2 and TRBJ1-1; no definite D call. Per the germline V gene, CDR1 is SGHTA and CDR2 is FQGNSA. This CDR3 comprises 13 residues. Trimming took off 3 bases at V and 1 base at J, with 6 bases between the two ends. This CDR3 is CASSLQENTEAFF. Here the CDR3 DNA reads TGTGCCAGCAGCTTGCAGGAGAACACTGAAGCTTTCTTT.

This clone showed up just a few times. This chain uses TRBV30 with TRBJ1-6; D call uncertain. V was cut by 3 bases and J by 7 bases, with 10 bases left in between. Germline CDR1 reads GTSNPN; CDR2 reads SVGIG (reference sequence). This CDR3 contains 13 residues. This CDR3 reads CAWRLLGNSPLHF. Here the CDR3 DNA reads TGTGCCTGGAGATTACTAGGGAATTCACCCCTCCACTTT.

The V gene is TRBV28, the J gene TRBJ1-5; 7 nucleotides line up with TRBD1. This CDR3 contains 13 residues. V lost 6 bases, J lost 5 bases, and 4 bases stayed unmatched. Germline CDR1 MDHEN, CDR2 SYDVKM. The CDR3 loop reads CASSTTGDQPQHF. CDR3 nucleotides: TGTGCCAGCAGCACCACAGGGGATCAGCCCCAGCATTTT.

This clone was observed many times. The V and J genes are TRBV7-3 and TRBJ2-1; 9 bases fit TRBD2. Per the germline V gene, CDR1 is SGHTA and CDR2 is FQGTGA. The CDR3 loop spans 16 amino acids. After removal of 2 bases from V and 4 bases from J, the junction contained 6 bases not matched to a gene. The CDR3: CASSLAGGLLYNEQFF. The CDR3 DNA sequence: TGTGCCAGCAGCTTAGCGGGGGGGCTTCTATACAATGAGCAGTTCTTC.

The chain employs TRBV28 and TRBJ1-5; 7 nucleotides match TRBD1. The CDR3 runs to 16 residues. Germline V gene sequence: CDR1 MDHEN, CDR2 SYDVKM. Trimming removed 7 bases from V and 6 bases from J; junction bases left unmatched: 15. The CDR3 DNA is TGTGCCAGCACCCAGGGGGGTCCAAGAGTCGGTCAGCCCCAGCATTTT. Encoded protein: CASTQGGPRVGQPQHF. The full variable domain, completed using reference TRBV28 and TRBJ1-5, is DVKVTQSSRYLVKRTGEKVFLECVQDMDHENMFWYRQDPGLGLRLIYFSYDVKMKEKGDIPEGYSVSREKKERFSLILESASTNQTSMYLCASTQGGPRVGQPQHFGDGTRLSIL.

The V gene is TRBV10-1, the J gene TRBJ2-1; TRBD2 is a possible D gene (6 bases). There are 15 residues in the CDR3. Germline V gene sequence: CDR1 WNHNN, CDR2 SYGVQD (reference sequence). V shed 5 bases and J shed 7 bases, with 18 bases lying between them. CDR3 bases: TGCGCCAGCAGTTTCGGGGGAGACCCGGGGAATGAGCAGTTCTTC. It is translated as CASSFGGDPGNEQFF.

The chain carries TRBV6-5 and TRBJ1-5; possibly TRBD1 for D (6 bases). The germline CDR1 and CDR2 sequences are MNHEY and SVGAGI. This CDR3 is built from 16 residues. Trimming shortened V by 4 bases and J by 0 bases, and 13 bases separated the two germline ends. CDR3 bases: TGTGCCAGCAGTTCCCGGACAGATTATAGCAATCAGCCCCAGCATTTT. This gives the protein CASSSRTDYSNQPQHF.

This chain joins TRBV3-1 (or the pseudogene TRBV3-2) and TRBJ1-3, with D unclear. The CDR3 runs to 15 residues. Deletions cut 6 bases from V and 4 bases from J, with 16 bases between. From germline, CDR1 is LGHDT and CDR2 YNNKEL (reference sequence). CDR3 sequence: CASSAAGGVGNTIYF. The CDR3 nucleotides are TGTGCCAGCAGTGCGGCAGGAGGAGTGGGAAACACCATATATTTT.

This clone is a singleton in its sample. V gene TRBV7-2 combines with J gene TRBJ2-1; D uncertain. In germline, CDR1 is SGHTA, CDR2 FQGNSA. The CDR3 sequence is 14 residues long. V lost 5 bases and J 0 bases, leaving 8 bases between the germline ends. The CDR3 DNA follows: TGTGCCAGCAGCATACTACACTCCTACAATGAGCAGTTCTTC. Encoded protein: CASSILHSYNEQFF. The variable domain in full, completed from reference TRBV7-2 and TRBJ2-1, reads GAGVSQSPSNKVTEKGKDVELRCDPISGHTALYWYRQSLGQGLEFLIYFQGNSAPDKSGLPSDRFSAERTGGSVSTLTIQRTQQEDSAVYLCASSILHSYNEQFFGPGTRLTVL.

This clone was recorded only once. The chain is built from TRBV7-3 and TRBJ2-2; a possible D gene is TRBD2 (5 bases). CDR1 and CDR2 (germline): SGHTA, FQGTGA. This CDR3 has 15 amino acids. The V end lost 4 bases, the J end lost 4 bases, and 13 bases lay between the germline ends. The chain's CDR3 is CASSSSKSGTGELFF. The CDR3 nucleotides are TGTGCCAGCAGCTCATCTAAGAGCGGCACCGGGGAGCTGTTTTTT. Complete variable domain (other parts from reference TRBV7-3 and TRBJ2-2): GAGVSQTPSNKVTEKGKYVELRCDPISGHTALYWYRQSLGQGPEFLIYFQGTGAADDSGLPNDRFFAVRPEGSVSTLKIQRTERGDSAVYLCASSSSKSGTGELFFGEGSRLTVL.

This clone turned up a few times. This chain uses TRBV28 with TRBJ2-3, with D perhaps TRBD1 (6 bases). This CDR3 comprises 16 residues. Germline CDR1 reads MDHEN; CDR2 reads SYDVKM. Trimming cost V 4 bases and J 2 bases, with 16 bases left between them. The CDR3 DNA follows: TGTGCCAGCAGTTCCCGGGACACCATAACCACAGATACGCAGTATTTT. It is translated as CASSSRDTITTDTQYF.

This clone was picked up one time. The chain uses TRBV10-1 and TRBJ2-1, with D unclear. The CDR3 sequence is 12 residues long. The germline gives CDR1 WNHNN, CDR2 SYGVQD (reference sequence). V gave up 8 bases and J gave up 8 bases, with 13 bases separating them. As DNA, the CDR3 is TGCGCCAGCTCTTCCCTGGGCGATGAGCAGTTCTTC. Protein: CASSSLGDEQFF.

The chain links TRBV6-6 to TRBJ1-1; D is possibly TRBD1 (6 bases). The CDR3 extends over 14 amino acids. Germline-derived CDR1 and CDR2 are MNHNY and SVGAGI (reference sequence). The V end lost 6 bases, the J end lost 0 bases, and 11 bases lay between the germline ends. CDR3 protein: CASSQGQLNTEAFF. The CDR3 nucleotides are TGTGCCAGCAGCCAAGGACAGTTGAACACTGAAGCTTTCTTT.

The V call is TRBV3-1 (or the pseudogene TRBV3-2), the J call TRBJ1-1, with TRBD1 identical over 7 bases. This CDR3 contains 14 residues. V was clipped by 4 bases and J by 1 base; unmatched bases: 3. Germline lookup yields CDR1 LGHDT and CDR2 YNNKEL (reference sequence). DNA of the CDR3: TGTGCCAGCAGCCCTTCAGGGGGGAACACTGAAGCTTTCTTT. This encodes CASSPSGGNTEAFF.

The chain has TRBV19 and TRBJ1-1; 7 nucleotides agree with TRBD1. This CDR3 has 14 amino acids. The V segment lost 3 bases and the J segment 0 bases; nucleotides outside the gene matches: 1. From germline, CDR1 is LNHDA and CDR2 SQIVND (reference sequence). The CDR3 loop is CASSMTGLNTEAFF. DNA for the CDR3: TGTGCCAGTAGTATGACAGGGTTGAACACTGAAGCTTTCTTT. The complete variable domain, with remaining parts taken from reference TRBV19 and TRBJ1-1, reads DGGITQSPKYLFRKEGQNVTLSCEQNLNHDAMYWYRQDPGQGLRLIYYSQIVNDFQKGDIAEGYSVSREKKESFPLTVTSAQKNPTAFYLCASSMTGLNTEAFFGQGTRLTVV.

As to this clone: The junction and the germline gene differ at one end; a read error may be behind it. The chain combines TRBV7-2 with TRBJ2-1, with TRBD2 matching 10 bases. CDR3 size: 15 residues. Germline lookup yields CDR1 SGHTA and CDR2 FQGNSA. In nucleotides, the CDR3 is TGTGCCAGCAGATTAGCGGGGGGTGACTCTGATGAGCAGTTCTTC. As protein: CASRLAGGDSDEQFF.

The genes are TRBV13 and TRBJ1-5, with 8 bases lining up with TRBD1. This CDR3 has 14 amino acids. The V segment lost 5 bases and the J segment 6 bases; nucleotides outside the gene matches: 6. CDR1 is PRHDT and CDR2 is FYEKMQ in the germline V gene (reference sequence). The CDR3 loop is CASSAQGGVQPQHF. In DNA, the CDR3 is TGTGCCAGCAGCGCACAGGGGGGGGTTCAGCCCCAGCATTTT. Full variable domain (remainder filled in from reference TRBV13 and TRBJ1-5): AAGVIQSPRHLIKEKRETATLKCYPIPRHDTVYWYQQGPGQDPQFLISFYEKMQSDKGSIPDRFSAQQFSDYHSELNMSSLELGDSALYFCASSAQGGVQPQHFGDGTRLSIL.

The chain couples TRBV11-2 to TRBJ2-3; 10 positions agree with TRBD2. Trimming cost V 3 bases and J 4 bases; bases outside gene matches: 10. Germline lookup yields CDR1 SGHAT and CDR2 FQNNGV. The CDR3 totals 17 residues. The CDR3 nucleotides read TGTGCCAGCAGCTTCAGCGGGAGGGCCGTTGGGCCAGATACGCAGTATTTT. Translated: CASSFSGRAVGPDTQYF.

The sample holds a few counts of this clone. The CDR3 region is CAWSWYSGAGELFF. CDR3 bases: TGTGCCTGGAGTTGGTATTCGGGAGCCGGGGAGCTGTTTTTT. The chain employs TRBV30 and TRBJ2-2; tentative D call: TRBD2 (6 bases). The V end lost 2 bases, the J end lost 6 bases, and 13 bases lay between the germline ends. This CDR3 comprises 14 residues. Germline V gives CDR1 GTSNPN, CDR2 SVGIG (reference sequence).

This rearrangement joins TRBV7-3 to TRBJ2-7, with D perhaps TRBD1 (5 bases). V was shortened by 3 bases and J by 3 bases, with 9 bases between the two germline ends. The CDR3 length is 13 residues. The V gene's germline CDR1 is SGHTA and CDR2 FQGTGA. The CDR3 region is CASSLLQGYEQYF. CDR3 bases: TGTGCCAGCAGCTTGTTGCAGGGCTACGAGCAGTACTTC.

The chain carries TRBV6-5 and TRBJ2-5, with TRBD2 identical over 11 bases. The germline V gene has CDR1 MNHEY and CDR2 SVGAGI. This CDR3 is 15 amino acids long. Trimming cost V 5 bases and J 5 bases; bases outside gene matches: 7. The CDR3 loop reads CASSTLAGGGETQYF. The CDR3 nucleotides are TGTGCCAGCAGTACTCTAGCGGGGGGTGGGGAGACCCAGTACTTC.

The gene calls are TRBV4-1 and TRBJ2-5; D ambiguous. Germline values: CDR1 MGHRA, CDR2 YSYEKL. CDR3 length: 15 amino acids. The V end lost 0 bases, the J end lost 4 bases, and 12 bases lay between the germline ends. DNA for the CDR3: TGCGCCAGCAGCCAAGATCAACAGACCCGAGAGACCCAGTACTTC. Amino acids: CASSQDQQTRETQYF.

The J gene is TRBJ1-2, the V gene TRBV20-1; TRBD1 might be the D (6 bases). Trimming removed 1 base from V and 12 bases from J, with 9 bases in between. CDR3 size: 10 residues. Germline V CDR1 and CDR2: DFQATT, SNEGSKA (reference sequence). The DNA of the CDR3 is TGCAGTGCTAGAGTCCAGGGGAACACCTTC. As protein: CSARVQGNTF.

The V call is TRBV28, the J call TRBJ1-3; 7 bases are shared with TRBD1. The junction had 9 bases not matched to a gene; V was cut back by 10 bases and J by 3 bases. The CDR3 is 14 amino acids. Germline V gene data show CDR1 as MDHEN and CDR2 as SYDVKM. CDR3 in DNA: TGTGCCACCACGACAGGGTTCGGTGGAAACACCATATATTTT. Translating it yields CATTTGFGGNTIYF.

V and J are TRBV3-1 (or the pseudogene TRBV3-2) and TRBJ2-7, with 7 bases lining up with TRBD2. The CDR3 is 16 residues long. J was trimmed by 3 bases and V by 0 bases; bases with no gene match: 8. Germline-derived CDR1 and CDR2 are LGHDT and YNNKEL (reference sequence). The CDR3 region has the DNA TGTGCCAGCAGCCAAGATGGGGGGGACTACCTCTACGAGCAGTACTTC. Its protein is CASSQDGGDYLYEQYF.

This clone was detected only once. This chain uses TRBV6-8 with TRBJ1-1; D not resolved. The germline V gene has CDR1 MNHGY and CDR2 SAAAGT. The CDR3 has 14 amino acids. Trimming took off 2 bases at V and 1 base at J, with 8 bases between the two ends. The CDR3 protein is CASSYLGQNTEAFF. The CDR3 DNA follows: TGTGCCAGCAGTTACCTTGGCCAGAACACTGAAGCTTTCTTT.